These 19 T cell receptor beta chains share one sample of origin, sequenced in a study of blood T cell repertoires in COVID-19. The data were produced by immunoSEQ multiplex PCR, yet TCRdb's version contains in-frame clones alone and is incomplete. The table includes 150,000 to 200,000 clones, 81% detected once. Sequences were obtained from peripheral blood. These receptors were collected from a man aged 55 to 70 with active or convalescent COVID-19.

The rearrangement uses TRBV9 and TRBJ2-7; TRBD2 might be the D (5 bases). The V end lost 0 bases, the J end lost 2 bases, and 15 bases lay between the germline ends. Germline V gives CDR1 SGDLS, CDR2 YYNGEE. The CDR3 contains 16 residues. CDR3 nucleotide sequence: TGTGCCAGCAGCGTAGGCAGCGGCACGCGAACCTACGAGCAGTACTTC. Its translation: CASSVGSGTRTYEQYF.

The J gene is TRBJ1-2, the V gene TRBV5-4, with TRBD1 matching over 7 bases. The CDR3 is 14 amino acids. Looked up from germline, CDR1 is SGHNT and CDR2 is YYREEE (reference sequence). The J segment lost 2 bases and the V segment lost 4 bases, leaving 5 bases of the junction unmatched. CDR3 coding DNA: TGTGCCAGCAGCGAAAAGGGACAGAACTATGGCTACACCTTC. It yields the protein CASSEKGQNYGYTF.

The CDR3 loop is CASSASASGGRATQYF. DNA for the CDR3: TGTGCCAGCAGTGCGTCCGCTAGCGGGGGAAGGGCTACGCAGTATTTT. The V call is TRBV6-4, the J call TRBJ2-3; the match to TRBD2 covers 10 bases. Trimming took 4 bases from V and 8 from J; bases not matched to a gene: 12. The germline CDR1 and CDR2 sequences are MRHNA and SNTAGT. CDR3 length: 16 residues.

The gene calls are TRBV7-9 and TRBJ1-1; D is ambiguous. Looked up from germline, CDR1 is SEHNR and CDR2 is FQNEAQ (reference sequence). V gave up 5 bases and J gave up 13 bases, with 8 bases separating them. There are 9 residues in the CDR3. The CDR3 is CASSPTGFF. The CDR3 DNA reads as TGTGCCAGCAGCCCGACGGGTTTCTTT.

The chain has TRBV19 and TRBJ2-1; 8 bases agree with TRBD2. Trimming removed 7 bases from V and 7 bases from J; junction bases left unmatched: 12. The CDR3 consists of 15 residues. CDR1 and CDR2 (germline): LNHDA, SQIVND (reference sequence). The CDR3: CASTPTFGGRNEQFF. For the CDR3, the DNA is TGTGCCAGTACCCCAACCTTTGGCGGGAGGAATGAGCAGTTCTTC. The variable domain in full, completed from reference TRBV19 and TRBJ2-1, reads DGGITQSPKYLFRKEGQNVTLSCEQNLNHDAMYWYRQDPGQGLRLIYYSQIVNDFQKGDIAEGYSVSREKKESFPLTVTSAQKNPTAFYLCASTPTFGGRNEQFFGPGTRLTVL.

The chain has TRBV3-1 (or the pseudogene TRBV3-2) and TRBJ1-1; D perhaps matches TRBD1 (6 bases). There are 16 residues in the CDR3. V was clipped by 1 base and J by 0 bases, with 12 bases between them. Germline V gene lookup returns CDR1 LGHDT and CDR2 YNNKEL (reference sequence). The CDR3 here is CASSQAGTLLNTEAFF. Here the CDR3 DNA reads TGTGCCAGCAGCCAAGCGGGGACACTACTGAACACTGAAGCTTTCTTT.

This clone has just one count. V usage is TRBV19 and J usage is TRBJ1-5; tentative D call: TRBD1 (5 bases). Germline-derived CDR1 and CDR2 are LNHDA and SQIVND (reference sequence). The V gene lost 1 base and the J gene lost 0 bases, with 13 bases spanning the gap. The CDR3 loop spans 17 amino acids. The CDR3 here is CASSIGGSLYSNQPQHF. The CDR3 bases are TGTGCCAGTAGTATAGGGGGCAGCCTTTATAGCAATCAGCCCCAGCATTTT.

The CDR3 region is CASRDPSGGANEQFF. CDR3 DNA sequence: TGTGCCAGCAGGGATCCTAGCGGGGGGGCCAATGAGCAGTTCTTC. This chain connects TRBV27 to TRBJ2-1; 12 bases map to TRBD2. CDR3 size: 15 residues. Germline lookup yields CDR1 MNHEY and CDR2 SMNVEV (reference sequence). Trimming at V came to 6 bases and at J to 6 bases, leaving 6 bases not matched to a gene.

The V and J genes are TRBV29-1 and TRBJ1-1, with 10 nucleotides matching TRBD1. The germline V gene encodes CDR1 SQVTM and CDR2 ANQGSEA. The CDR3 consists of 14 residues. The ends lost 7 bases at V and 2 bases at J; junction bases unmatched: 7. In nucleotides, the CDR3 is TGCAGCGCGTCCGGGACAGGGGCAAACACTGAAGCTTTCTTT. Its protein product is CSASGTGANTEAFF.

This sequence joins TRBV7-2 and TRBJ2-3, with TRBD1 matching over 9 bases. Germline assignment: CDR1 SGHTA and CDR2 FQGNSA. This CDR3 has 17 amino acids. Trimming took 5 bases from V and 6 from J; bases not matched to a gene: 15. Here the CDR3 DNA reads TGTGCCAGCAGCCCCATATCCGGGACAGGGCTTGGGGATACGCAGTATTTT. Amino acids: CASSPISGTGLGDTQYF.

CDR3 amino acids: CASSQGTGVGSPLHF. CDR3 in DNA: TGCGCCAGCAGCCAGGGGACAGGAGTCGGATCACCCCTCCACTTT. The genes are TRBV5-1 and TRBJ1-6; 8 bases match TRBD1. After removal of 4 bases from V and 10 bases from J, the junction contained 10 bases not matched to a gene. CDR3 length: 15 residues. Germline V gene lookup returns CDR1 SGHRS and CDR2 YFSETQ. The full variable domain, completed using reference TRBV5-1 and TRBJ1-6, is KAGVTQTPRYLIKTRGQQVTLSCSPISGHRSVSWYQQTPGQGLQFLFEYFSETQRNKGNFPGRFSGRQFSNSRSEMNVSTLELGDSALYLCASSQGTGVGSPLHFGNGTRLTVT.

This clone has only one observation. The chain is built from TRBV7-6 and TRBJ1-4, with D uncertain. Trimming shortened V by 5 bases and J by 8 bases, and 9 bases separated the two germline ends. The germline gives CDR1 SGHVS, CDR2 FNYEAQ. The CDR3 consists of 12 residues. CDR3 in amino acids: CASSLTSEKLFF. For the CDR3, the DNA is TGTGCCAGCAGCCTCACATCCGAAAAACTGTTTTTT.

This chain uses TRBV18 with TRBJ2-1, with a tentative D call TRBD2 (6 bases). The CDR3 loop spans 15 amino acids. The V and J ends lost 3 bases and 7 bases respectively, with 16 bases between them. The germline V gene has CDR1 KGHSH and CDR2 LQKENI. CDR3 sequence reads: CASSPRGGLGNEQFF. The CDR3 coding sequence is TGTGCCAGCTCACCGCGGGGTGGATTAGGGAATGAGCAGTTCTTC.

The chain uses TRBV27 and TRBJ1-3; D call uncertain. V lost 4 bases, J lost 4 bases, and 14 bases lay in between. The germline V gene encodes CDR1 MNHEY and CDR2 SMNVEV (reference sequence). The CDR3 is 15 residues long. CDR3 bases: TGTGCCAGCAGTTCCTGGGAGCAGTCCGGAAACACCATATATTTT. It yields the protein CASSSWEQSGNTIYF.

V gene TRBV3-1 (or the pseudogene TRBV3-2) combines with J gene TRBJ1-2; 9 bases line up with TRBD1. After removal of 5 bases from V and 4 bases from J, the junction contained 8 bases not matched to a gene. Germline loops: CDR1 LGHDT, CDR2 YNNKEL (reference sequence). CDR3 length: 15 residues. DNA for the CDR3: TGTGCCAGCAGCTCCCGGGACAGGGCCGGCTATGGCTACACCTTC. Protein product: CASSSRDRAGYGYTF.

The chain links TRBV14 to TRBJ2-1; 11 bases fit TRBD2. The germline V gene encodes CDR1 SGHDN and CDR2 FVKESK. This CDR3 is built from 15 residues. V was clipped by 4 bases and J by 4 bases; unmatched bases: 3. In DNA form, the CDR3 reads TGTGCCAGCAGCCCGACTAGCGGGAAATACAATGAGCAGTTCTTC. This codes for CASSPTSGKYNEQFF.

The chain carries TRBV9 and TRBJ2-3, with TRBD2 identical over 14 bases. V dropped 0 bases and J dropped 6; count of bases not matched to a gene: 9. The CDR3 runs to 18 residues. Germline V gene lookup returns CDR1 SGDLS and CDR2 YYNGEE. The DNA of the CDR3 is TGTGCCAGCAGCGTAGGACTAGCGGGGGGGCATCTCCCCGATACGCAGTATTTT. Amino acids: CASSVGLAGGHLPDTQYF.

A single count supports this clone. The chain employs TRBV6-2 or TRBV6-3 and TRBJ1-1; 7 bases are a match to TRBD1. From germline, CDR1 is MNHEY and CDR2 SVGEGT. The CDR3 is 14 amino acids. V lost 3 bases, J lost 5 bases, and 6 bases stayed unmatched. The CDR3 DNA reads TGTGCCAGCAGTTATTCAGGGGGTGGAACTGAAGCTTTCTTT. Translated, it gives CASSYSGGGTEAFF.

This chain joins TRBV29-1 and TRBJ1-1, with unresolved D. Trimming took off 6 bases at V and 3 bases at J, with 14 bases between the two ends. Germline CDR1 reads SQVTM; CDR2 reads ANQGSEA. CDR3 length equals 13 residues. The DNA of the CDR3 is TGCAGCGTCCAACGGGGAAGGTACACTGAAGCTTTCTTT. Amino acids: CSVQRGRYTEAFF.